A single sample is the source of the 25 T cell receptor beta chains below, sequenced in a study of naive and memory T cell subsets. The beta constant-region primer was an equimolar mix of two oligonucleotides covering TRBC1 and TRBC2. TCRdb called the UMI-ligation and nested PCR reads again in MiXCR, with one record for every CDR3 protein. The table has about 4,200 distinct CDR3 sequences, more than 6% seen once. The sample was CD4+ TEMRA cells from blood. Subset defined: effector memory re-expressing CD45RA, CD45RA+ CD27-. All receptors come from a human donor in good health.

This clonotype occurred many times. V usage is TRBV29-1 and J usage is TRBJ1-2; 10 bases fit TRBD1. V lost 3 bases, J lost 10 bases, and 8 bases stayed unmatched. The V gene's germline CDR1 is SQVTM and CDR2 ANQGSEA. The CDR3 covers 13 residues. CDR3 in amino acids: CSVDDRGRIVYTF. The CDR3 nucleotides are TGCAGCGTTGATGACAGGGGGCGGATAGTCTACACCTTC. The whole variable domain, remainder taken from reference TRBV29-1 and TRBJ1-2, is SAVISQKPSRDICQRGTSLTIQCQVDSQVTMMFWYRQQPGQSLTLIATANQGSEATYESGFVIDKFPISRPNLTFSTLTVSNMSPEDSSIYLCSVDDRGRIVYTFGSGTRLTVV.

The gene calls are TRBV5-1 and TRBJ1-5; D perhaps matches TRBD1 (5 bases). The germline gives CDR1 SGHRS, CDR2 YFSETQ. The germline V and J ends were trimmed by 0 bases and 0 bases, with 7 bases remaining between them. The CDR3 spans 15 residues. This CDR3 reads CASSLGGSSNQPQHF. In DNA form, the CDR3 reads TGCGCCAGCAGCTTGGGGGGGTCTAGCAATCAGCCCCAGCATTTT.

This clonotype was observed at least ten times. The chain links TRBV9 to TRBJ1-1; D possibly corresponds to TRBD1 (6 bases). The CDR3 totals 17 residues. CDR1 is SGDLS and CDR2 is YYNGEE in the germline V gene. V was shortened by 0 bases and J by 1 base, with 16 bases between the two germline ends. The CDR3 reads CASSVGVGGLKNTEAFF. CDR3 nucleotides: TGTGCCAGCAGCGTAGGGGTGGGGGGCCTGAAGAACACTGAAGCTTTCTTT.

Of note for this clonotype: An end of the junction does not agree with germline; a read error may underlie this. The gene calls are TRBV18 and TRBJ1-1; D gene uncertain. The germline V gene encodes CDR1 KGHSH and CDR2 LQKENI. The CDR3 loop spans 17 amino acids. This CDR3 is CASSPLAGGDTNTEAFF. Here the CDR3 DNA reads TGTGCCAGCTCCCCACTCGCAGGCGGGGATACGAACACTGAAGCTTTCTTT.

This clonotype was observed a few times. The chain has TRBV27 and TRBJ2-1; TRBD2 might be the D (6 bases). CDR3 length equals 13 residues. V dropped 8 bases and J dropped 3 bases, with 11 bases sitting between them. Germline V gene sequence: CDR1 MNHEY, CDR2 SMNVEV (reference sequence). CDR3 bases: TGTGCCAGCCGGACGGACTACTACAATGAGCAGTTCTTC. This gives the protein CASRTDYYNEQFF.

This clonotype was detected only a few times. The chain is built from TRBV7-8 and TRBJ1-2; 7 nucleotides agree with TRBD1. The J segment lost 10 bases and the V segment lost 3 bases, leaving 11 bases of the junction unmatched. CDR1 SGHVS and CDR2 FQNEAQ come from the germline V gene. This CDR3 is built from 14 residues. The DNA for the CDR3 is TGTGCCAGCAGCTTGGGACAGAAAGGCCTAACCTACACCTTC. Amino acids: CASSLGQKGLTYTF.

At least ten counts were recorded for this clonotype. V gene TRBV19 combines with J gene TRBJ1-1, with D perhaps matching TRBD1 (5 bases). The CDR3 consists of 15 residues. The ends were cut back, 4 bases at V and 4 bases at J, with 16 bases in the middle. CDR1 and CDR2 from the germline V gene are LNHDA and SQIVND (reference sequence). CDR3 in amino acids: CASSTLQGGGTEAFF. DNA for the CDR3: TGTGCCAGTAGTACCCTTCAGGGAGGAGGCACTGAAGCTTTCTTT.

There are a few counts of this clonotype. The rearrangement joins TRBV30 to TRBJ1-5, with 11 bases fitting TRBD1. Germline V CDR1 and CDR2: GTSNPN, SVGIG (reference sequence). This CDR3 is 15 amino acids long. J gave up 1 base and V 4 bases, and 3 bases lay outside the gene matches. CDR3 sequence: CAWTGQGASNQPQHF. The CDR3 DNA follows: TGTGCCTGGACCGGACAGGGGGCAAGCAATCAGCCCCAGCATTTT.

DNA for the CDR3: TGTGCCAGCAGCCACTTGTGGGGAATGAACACTGAAGCTTTCTTT. Its translation is CASSHLWGMNTEAFF. V is TRBV3-1 and J is TRBJ1-1; no reliable D call. The CDR3 sequence is 15 residues long. V was shortened by 3 bases and J by 0 bases, with 11 bases between the two germline ends. CDR1 is LGHDT and CDR2 is YNNKEL in the germline V gene (reference sequence).

This clonotype was found many times. The chain has TRBV6-2 or TRBV6-3 and TRBJ1-6; 7 bases align to TRBD1. With 5 bases clipped from V and 12 bases from J, the junction kept 7 bases outside the gene matches. Germline V gene lookup returns CDR1 MNHEY and CDR2 SVGEGT. CDR3 length: 13 residues. The CDR3: CASSPGTAIPLHF. In DNA form, the CDR3 reads TGTGCCAGCAGTCCCGGGACAGCCATACCCCTCCACTTT.

This clonotype was detected only a few times. This chain links TRBV12-3 or TRBV12-4 with TRBJ2-1; D gene unclear. V shed 2 bases and J shed 16 bases, with 12 bases lying between them. This CDR3 is built from 11 residues. The CDR3 DNA sequence: TGTGCCAGCAGTTTAAGGGAAGAGGTATTCTTC. It specifies CASSLREEVFF.

By frequency in the sample, this clonotype is medium-sized. The chain is built from TRBV20-1 and TRBJ2-5; D not certain. Trimming pared 2 bases from V and 3 bases from J, leaving 13 bases between. The CDR3 extends over 14 amino acids. Germline-derived CDR1 and CDR2 are DFQATT and SNEGSKA (reference sequence). CDR3 amino acids: CSARPVRREETQYF. The CDR3 region has the DNA TGCAGTGCTAGACCCGTTAGGAGAGAAGAGACCCAGTACTTC.

This clonotype is classed as medium-sized. This sequence joins TRBV12-3 or TRBV12-4 and TRBJ2-1; D perhaps matches TRBD2 (7 bases). CDR3 length: 21 residues. Trimming cost V 5 bases and J 6 bases, with 35 bases left between them. The CDR3 DNA follows: TGTGCCAGCAGTCGGGGGGCCGACCGATGGGGGGGTCCGGGACTCGGCAATGAGCAGTTCTTC. Residues: CASSRGADRWGGPGLGNEQFF.

At least ten counts were recorded for this clonotype. The V and J genes are TRBV20-1 and TRBJ2-7, with TRBD2 identical over 8 bases. Per germline, CDR1 DFQATT and CDR2 SNEGSKA (reference sequence). J lost 2 bases, V lost 8 bases, and 5 bases had no gene match. This CDR3 is 12 amino acids long. CDR3 in DNA: TGCAGTCCAACTAGCGGCCCCTACGAGCAGTACTTC. It is translated as CSPTSGPYEQYF.

This clonotype was detected many times. The chain has TRBV20-1 and TRBJ2-1; D call uncertain. Trimming left V 6 bases short and J 5 bases short, with 8 bases between. The CDR3 covers 11 residues. The V gene's germline CDR1 is DFQATT and CDR2 SNEGSKA (reference sequence). CDR3 DNA sequence: TGCAGTGCAATAAAAAACAATGAGCAGTTCTTC. Protein product: CSAIKNNEQFF.

This clonotype is judged medium-sized. This chain connects TRBV29-1 to TRBJ1-1, with D possibly TRBD1 on 5 matching bases. The germline V and J ends were trimmed by 4 bases and 2 bases, with 8 bases remaining between them. The germline gives CDR1 SQVTM, CDR2 ANQGSEA. The CDR3 is made up of 12 amino acids. The CDR3 region has the DNA TGCAGCGTTGGTCAGGGTAACACTGAAGCTTTCTTT. The encoded protein is CSVGQGNTEAFF.

The table lists this clonotype with a few counts. The V call is TRBV19, the J call TRBJ2-7, with TRBD1 as a possible D gene (5 bases). V lost 3 bases and J 5 bases, leaving 20 bases between the germline ends. CDR3 length equals 16 residues. Germline lookup yields CDR1 LNHDA and CDR2 SQIVND (reference sequence). The CDR3 bases are TGTGCCAGTAGTATTTCATGGGGCGGAGTAATCCACGAGCAGTACTTC. Translated, it gives CASSISWGGVIHEQYF. The full variable domain, completed using reference TRBV19 and TRBJ2-7, is DGGITQSPKYLFRKEGQNVTLSCEQNLNHDAMYWYRQDPGQGLRLIYYSQIVNDFQKGDIAEGYSVSREKKESFPLTVTSAQKNPTAFYLCASSISWGGVIHEQYFGPGTRLTVT.

At least ten counts were recorded for this clonotype. This chain links TRBV20-1 with TRBJ2-1; 9 positions match TRBD2. The trim removed 3 bases at V and 4 bases at J, leaving 7 bases unmatched. CDR1 and CDR2 from the germline V gene are DFQATT and SNEGSKA (reference sequence). The CDR3 spans 15 residues. The CDR3 here is CSASFLAGIYNEQFF. CDR3 in DNA: TGCAGTGCTAGCTTTCTAGCGGGGATTTACAATGAGCAGTTCTTC.

This clonotype was seen repeatedly, ten times or more. The V gene is TRBV30, the J gene TRBJ2-1; D unclear. CDR1 and CDR2 from the germline V gene are GTSNPN and SVGIG (reference sequence). This CDR3 contains 11 residues. V shed 0 bases and J shed 8 bases, with 5 bases lying between them. For the CDR3, the DNA is TGTGCCTGGAGTGTAAGCCATGAGCAGTTCTTC. Its translation: CAWSVSHEQFF.

About this clonotype itself: This sequence may be a read error, since a much larger clone differs from it by one base. The J gene is TRBJ1-2, the V gene TRBV20-1, with no clear D. This CDR3 is 15 amino acids long. Germline values: CDR1 DFQATT, CDR2 SNEGSKA (reference sequence). Trimming cost V 6 bases and J 2 bases, with 19 bases left between them. In nucleotides, the CDR3 is TGCAGTGCCCCCCCGGGAAAGCCAGCGAACTATGGCTACACCTTC. Its translation: CSAPPGKPANYGYTF.

This clonotype has ten or more counts. This chain links TRBV7-2 with TRBJ1-1; D is unresolved. Per the germline V gene, CDR1 is SGHTA and CDR2 is FQGNSA. The CDR3 is 13 residues long. V lost 2 bases and J 3 bases, leaving 7 bases between the germline ends. The DNA for the CDR3 is TGTGCCAGCAGCTTAAAAGCATACACTGAAGCTTTCTTT. Encoded protein: CASSLKAYTEAFF.

This clonotype has at least ten counts. The chain recombines TRBV28 with TRBJ2-5; perhaps TRBD1 as D (6 bases). This CDR3 contains 15 residues. The germline gives CDR1 MDHEN, CDR2 SYDVKM. V was pared by 6 bases and J by 1 base, with 15 bases between. The CDR3 spells CASSDLGQIQETQYF. CDR3 sequence (DNA): TGTGCCAGCAGCGACTTAGGACAGATCCAAGAGACCCAGTACTTC.

As to this clonotype: The CDR3 does not end in the conserved phenylalanine or tryptophan, so this is likely a read error. No DNA is shown, since the ends of the CDR3 on it are uncertain; the CDR3 is the one TCRdb lists. The CDR3 spells CSARDLRKQGSTDTQEC. The V gene is TRBV20-1, the J gene TRBJ2-3; TRBD1 was called by the table and not checked on the DNA. The germline V gene has CDR1 DFQATT and CDR2 SNEGSKA (reference sequence). Ends included, the CDR3 has 17 residues.

The V call is TRBV3-1, the J call TRBJ1-1; 10 bases match TRBD1. With V trimmed by 8 bases and J by 4 bases, 4 bases remained unmatched. Germline V gene data show CDR1 as LGHDT and CDR2 as YNNKEL (reference sequence). CDR3 size: 13 residues. The CDR3 reads CASRRQGATEAFF. The CDR3 DNA is TGTGCCAGCCGTCGACAGGGGGCCACTGAAGCTTTCTTT.

This clonotype has only a few counts. CDR3 nucleotide sequence: TGTGCCAGCAGCTTCCGACAGGGCCAAGGTGAAAAACTGTTTTTT. Protein: CASSFRQGQGEKLFF. V usage is TRBV7-2 and J usage is TRBJ1-4; 7 nucleotides agree with TRBD1. Per germline, CDR1 SGHTA and CDR2 FQGNSA. J was trimmed by 7 bases and V by 3 bases; bases with no gene match: 8. CDR3 size: 15 residues.